The next 11 T cell receptor beta chains were all read from a single sample in a study of cytomegalovirus exposure and HLA in healthy donors (dated by TCRdb to the late 2010s). Receptors were amplified or captured by the immunoSEQ multiplex PCR assay. The multiplex PCR relied on a mix of 60 forward primers for TCR Vbeta segments and 13 reverse primers for TCR Jbeta segments. In its TCRdb copy, this immuneACCESS table keeps in-frame sequences only and misses some clones. Where compared with another copy, unresolved V genes explain less than half of these, and the others have no known cause. A total of around 99,000 clones appear in this sample, 81% of them only once. 2% to 2.5% of the sample rests with the top ten. The sequencing sample was made of PBMCs. These receptors all come from a man aged 30 to 45 in good health and CMV-seronegative.

The gene calls are TRBV7-9 and TRBJ1-1; 9 bases fit TRBD1. CDR1 is SEHNR, CDR2 FQNEAQ, per germline (reference sequence). This CDR3 has 15 amino acids. V trimming: 5 bases; J trimming: 0 bases; junction bases outside the gene matches: 4. CDR3 nucleotides: TGTGCCAGCAGCGGGCGGACAGGGGTGAACACTGAAGCTTTCTTT. It is translated as CASSGRTGVNTEAFF.

The chain joins TRBV11-2 to TRBJ2-7; 9 nucleotides match TRBD1. The V and J ends lost 4 bases and 5 bases, in that order; junction bases with no gene match: 9. CDR1 and CDR2 from the germline V gene are SGHAT and FQNNGV. The CDR3 consists of 15 residues. CDR3 protein: CASSSGGQGGHEQYF. In nucleotides, the CDR3 is TGTGCCAGCAGCTCTGGGGGACAGGGAGGGCACGAGCAGTACTTC.

This clone is a singleton in its sample. The V gene is TRBV28, the J gene TRBJ2-6; maybe TRBD1 (5 bases). Germline loops: CDR1 MDHEN, CDR2 SYDVKM. With 2 bases removed from V and 1 base from J, the gap between germline ends came to 6 bases. CDR3 length: 15 amino acids. CDR3 in DNA: TGTGCCAGCAGTTTACAGGGATCTGGGGCCAACGTCCTGACTTTC. Translated, it gives CASSLQGSGANVLTF.

The chain is built from TRBV6-5 and TRBJ2-1; a possible D gene is TRBD2 (5 bases). This CDR3 has 15 residues. The germline CDR1 and CDR2 sequences are MNHEY and SVGAGI. Trimming shortened V by 2 bases and J by 4 bases, and 12 bases separated the two germline ends. The CDR3 spells CASSYEAAGYNEQFF. The CDR3 bases are TGTGCCAGCAGTTACGAAGCGGCCGGATACAATGAGCAGTTCTTC.

The table lists this clone with a count of one. The chain combines TRBV9 with TRBJ2-3; D unresolved. Germline V CDR1 and CDR2: SGDLS, YYNGEE. The CDR3 has 11 residues. V shed 2 bases and J shed 8 bases, with 6 bases lying between them. The CDR3 DNA reads as TGTGCCAGCAGCGTGGGCCCTACGCAGTATTTT. Residues: CASSVGPTQYF.

V is TRBV7-9 and J is TRBJ2-1, with 8 positions matching TRBD2. The CDR3 has 12 amino acids. Germline V gene lookup returns CDR1 SEHNR and CDR2 FQNEAQ (reference sequence). Trimming removed 5 bases from V and 10 bases from J; junction bases left unmatched: 4. DNA of the CDR3: TGTGCCAGCAGCCGCGTAGCGGGAGAGCAGTTCTTC. Translating it yields CASSRVAGEQFF.

The chain links TRBV9 to TRBJ2-1; 9 bases fit TRBD1. J was trimmed by 11 bases and V by 3 bases; bases with no gene match: 12. The CDR3 is made up of 15 amino acids. The germline V gene has CDR1 SGDLS and CDR2 YYNGEE. CDR3 region: CASSDTGTGKGQQFF. The CDR3 coding sequence is TGTGCCAGCAGCGATACCGGGACAGGGAAGGGGCAGCAGTTCTTC.

This sequence joins TRBV7-2 and TRBJ2-3; 9 nucleotides match TRBD2. CDR3 length: 16 amino acids. V gave up 5 bases and J gave up 2 bases; unmatched junction bases: 8. Germline CDR1 is SGHTA and CDR2 is FQGNSA. The CDR3, as DNA: TGTGCCAGCAGCATTATAGCGGGGGCGTCCACAGATACGCAGTATTTT. Residues: CASSIIAGASTDTQYF.

The chain has TRBV6-5 and TRBJ1-1; no clear D. This CDR3 comprises 15 residues. Trimming shortened V by 2 bases and J by 4 bases, and 14 bases separated the two germline ends. Germline-derived CDR1 and CDR2 are MNHEY and SVGAGI. The CDR3 loop is CASSYKVRGITEAFF. CDR3 coding DNA: TGTGCCAGCAGTTACAAGGTCCGAGGAATCACTGAAGCTTTCTTT.

This clone turned up a few times. V gene TRBV6-1 combines with J gene TRBJ1-5; TRBD1 agrees at 8 bases. Germline trimming cut 6 bases from V and 0 bases from J; bases unmatched to any gene: 4. The CDR3 length is 15 residues. CDR1 and CDR2 (germline): MNHNS, SASEGT. The CDR3 here is CASRDRVTSNQPQHF. Written as DNA, the CDR3 is TGTGCCAGCAGGGACAGGGTAACTAGCAATCAGCCCCAGCATTTT.

In its sample, this clone was seen once. The V and J genes are TRBV6-6 and TRBJ1-2; a weak D match, TRBD1 (5 bases). The CDR3 runs to 14 residues. Germline V gene lookup returns CDR1 MNHNY and CDR2 SVGAGI (reference sequence). V was cut by 6 bases and J by 4 bases, with 15 bases left in between. CDR3 loop: CASRDAGHSYGYTF. As DNA, the CDR3 is TGTGCCAGCAGGGACGCAGGGCATAGCTATGGCTACACCTTC.